These 5 T cell receptor beta chains were all obtained from the same sample, sequenced in a study of T cells in Graves' hyperthyroidism and ophthalmopathy. There were TCR beta CDR3 regions amplified from RNA transcripts. The primer set for the first-round RT-PCR of the TCR CDR3 was HTBI. TCRdb recomputed calls from the multiplex PCR reads with MiXCR, one row per CDR3 protein. The sample comprises over 350,000 distinct CDR3 sequences, about 15% of which are singletons, and around 13% rests with the top ten. Specimen: blood. These receptors all stem from a man younger than 35 with Graves' ophthalmopathy.

This clonotype has a count of ten or more. This rearrangement joins TRBV5-8 to TRBJ1-5; D is unresolved. The CDR3 is 14 residues long. In germline, CDR1 is SGHTS, CDR2 YDEGEE. The V and J ends lost 4 bases and 0 bases respectively, with 8 bases between them. The CDR3: CASSLGNSNQPQHF. The CDR3 DNA reads as TGTGCCAGCAGCCTGGGGAATAGCAATCAGCCCCAGCATTTT.

This sequence joins TRBV5-1 and TRBJ2-3; perhaps TRBD2 as D (7 bases). Germline lookup yields CDR1 SGHRS and CDR2 YFSETQ. V was clipped by 0 bases and J by 5 bases, with 19 bases between them. The length of the CDR3 is 17 residues. The DNA for the CDR3 is TGCGCCAGCAGCTTGGCTGTGGTGGGGGGGCCAGGAGATACGCAGTATTTT. Amino acid sequence: CASSLAVVGGPGDTQYF. Full variable domain (missing parts from reference TRBV5-1 and TRBJ2-3): KAGVTQTPRYLIKTRGQQVTLSCSPISGHRSVSWYQQTPGQGLQFLFEYFSETQRNKGNFPGRFSGRQFSNSRSEMNVSTLELGDSALYLCASSLAVVGGPGDTQYFGPGTRLTVL.

This clonotype showed up just a few times. This chain connects TRBV19 to TRBJ2-1; 13 bases agree with TRBD2. Germline V lookup: CDR1 LNHDA, CDR2 SQIVND (reference sequence). Unmatched junction bases numbered 17, after V lost 1 base and J lost 8 bases. The CDR3 totals 20 residues. CDR3 loop: CASSIVIWTSGSTSPHEQFF. The CDR3 DNA sequence: TGTGCCAGTAGTATAGTTATCTGGACTAGCGGGAGTACTTCCCCCCATGAGCAGTTCTTC. Based on the CDR3 plus reference TRBV19 and TRBJ2-1, the full variable domain is DGGITQSPKYLFRKEGQNVTLSCEQNLNHDAMYWYRQDPGQGLRLIYYSQIVNDFQKGDIAEGYSVSREKKESFPLTVTSAQKNPTAFYLCASSIVIWTSGSTSPHEQFFGPGTRLTVL.

This clonotype has ten or more counts. The J gene is TRBJ2-5, the V gene TRBV9; 7 positions match TRBD2. Germline loops: CDR1 SGDLS, CDR2 YYNGEE. CDR3 length: 15 amino acids. J was trimmed by 5 bases and V by 0 bases; bases with no gene match: 7. CDR3 region: CASSVVGGAGETQYF. CDR3 nucleotide sequence: TGTGCCAGCAGCGTAGTCGGGGGAGCGGGGGAGACCCAGTACTTC.

This clonotype appeared a few times. V is TRBV7-2 and J is TRBJ2-1; D unclear. Germline assignment: CDR1 SGHTA and CDR2 FQGNSA. This CDR3 has 12 residues. Trimming pared 2 bases from V and 12 bases from J, leaving 11 bases between. As DNA, the CDR3 is TGTGCCAGCAGCTTATTCCTCTCGGGGCAGTTCTTC. Its protein is CASSLFLSGQFF. Combining the CDR3 with reference TRBV7-2 and TRBJ2-1 gives the whole variable domain GAGVSQSPSNKVTEKGKDVELRCDPISGHTALYWYRQSLGQGLEFLIYFQGNSAPDKSGLPSDRFSAERTGGSVSTLTIQRTQQEDSAVYLCASSLFLSGQFFGPGTRLTVL.